Described below is a single T cell receptor beta chain sequence and its context. Its antigen is unidentified. Trimming removed 4 bases from V and 5 bases from J, with 15 bases in between. The CDR3 is made up of 14 amino acids. Germline V gene sequence: CDR1 SGDLS, CDR2 YYNGEE. Some clones are missing from TCRdb's copy, which holds only in-frame ones; the method was immunoSEQ multiplex PCR. This sample has over 100,000 clones; around nine tenths occur once, and the top ten carry roughly 2.2%. The sample originates from a study of cytomegalovirus exposure and HLA in healthy donors. Findings and limits, study-wide: The study labeled approximately 150 TCR beta chains cytomegalovirus-associated.

The sequenced sample consisted of PBMCs. The TCR sequence derives from a woman under 30 in good health and CMV-seronegative. The gene calls are TRBV9 and TRBJ1-1, with D unclear. CDR3 sequence reads: CASSRTADSTEAFF. CDR3 DNA sequence: TGTGCCAGCAGCCGTACCGCTGACTCTACTGAAGCTTTCTTT.